One sample yielded the 30 T cell receptor beta chains listed below, sequenced in a study of blood T cell repertoires in COVID-19. The method was immunoSEQ multiplex PCR; TCRdb's version includes in-frame clones alone and lacks a portion of them. The sample records around 370,000 clones, approximately 89% being singletons. Sequencing was performed on peripheral blood. Receptors were obtained from a woman aged 18-30 years who had recovered from COVID-19.

This clone was recorded a few times. This sequence joins TRBV10-3 and TRBJ1-4; TRBD1 might be the D (5 bases). Trimming took 11 bases from V and 8 from J, leaving 18 bases between them. From germline, CDR1 is ENHRY and CDR2 SYGVKD. The CDR3 is 13 amino acids. This chain's CDR3 is CASKAGPVEKLFF. The CDR3 DNA sequence: TGTGCCTCGAAGGCAGGGCCTGTGGAAAAACTGTTTTTT.

The rearrangement uses TRBV6-1 and TRBJ1-2; maybe TRBD1 (5 bases). The CDR3 length is 16 residues. Germline V gene sequence: CDR1 MNHNS, CDR2 SASEGT. Deletions cut 4 bases from V and 6 bases from J, with 21 bases between. The DNA of the CDR3 is TGTGCCAGCAGTGGCGAACGACAGTTGTTTGGGGATGGCTACACCTTC. Encoded protein: CASSGERQLFGDGYTF.

The chain employs TRBV4-3 and TRBJ2-2, with 7 bases aligning to TRBD2. This CDR3 spans 16 amino acids. The trim removed 4 bases at V and 0 bases at J, leaving 5 bases unmatched. Germline lookup yields CDR1 LGHNA and CDR2 YSLEER. CDR3 in DNA: TGCGCCAGCAGCCTCGCCGGGACTACGAACACCGGGGAGCTGTTTTTT. The encoded protein is CASSLAGTTNTGELFF.

V usage is TRBV11-2 and J usage is TRBJ2-1; the D gene is possibly TRBD2 (6 bases). V was clipped by 4 bases and J by 1 base, with 17 bases between them. This CDR3 has 17 amino acids. Germline values: CDR1 SGHAT, CDR2 FQNNGV. CDR3 residues: CASSYVEGGSSYNEQFF. CDR3 DNA: TGTGCCAGCAGCTACGTGGAGGGCGGGTCTTCCTACAATGAGCAGTTCTTC.

The chain couples TRBV29-1 to TRBJ2-1; TRBD1 matches at 7 bases. The germline CDR1 and CDR2 sequences are SQVTM and ANQGSEA. This CDR3 has 13 amino acids. The junction had 9 bases not matched to a gene; V was cut back by 5 bases and J by 8 bases. CDR3: CSVRQGQHHEQFF. In DNA, the CDR3 is TGCAGCGTTCGACAGGGTCAACACCATGAGCAGTTCTTC.

The chain carries TRBV5-6 and TRBJ2-2; a weak D match, TRBD2 (6 bases). This CDR3 is 13 amino acids long. From germline, CDR1 is SGHDT and CDR2 YYEEEE. V gave up 4 bases and J gave up 8 bases, with 12 bases separating them. The CDR3 here is CASSGRTPGELFF. For the CDR3, the DNA is TGTGCCAGCAGCGGGAGGACGCCGGGGGAGCTGTTTTTT.

The J gene is TRBJ1-2, the V gene TRBV19; D is unresolved. Trimming took off 3 bases at V and 2 bases at J, with 13 bases between the two ends. Germline CDR1 is LNHDA and CDR2 is SQIVND (reference sequence). The CDR3 runs to 15 residues. Here the CDR3 reads CASSIEWQSNYGYTF. The CDR3 bases are TGTGCCAGTAGTATCGAATGGCAGTCGAACTATGGCTACACCTTC.

The rearrangement links TRBV15 to TRBJ2-4; tentative D call: TRBD1 (7 bases). Trimming shortened V by 6 bases and J by 0 bases, and 15 bases separated the two germline ends. The germline gives CDR1 LNHNV, CDR2 YYDKDF (reference sequence). This CDR3 has 16 residues. The CDR3 spells CATRAGGQLAKNIQYF. DNA of the CDR3: TGTGCCACCAGGGCCGGGGGACAGCTAGCCAAAAACATTCAGTACTTC.

The chain recombines TRBV11-3 with TRBJ2-2; 9 bases fit TRBD1. This CDR3 region has 15 residues. The germline V gene has CDR1 SGHNT and CDR2 YENEEA. The J segment lost 5 bases and the V segment lost 2 bases, leaving 3 bases of the junction unmatched. In DNA, the CDR3 is TGTGCCAGCAGCTTACTACAGGGGGCGACCGGGGAGCTGTTTTTT. It is translated as CASSLLQGATGELFF.

The J gene is TRBJ1-2, the V gene TRBV29-1; D possibly corresponds to TRBD1 (6 bases). Trimming removed 5 bases from V and 4 bases from J, with 11 bases in between. Per germline, CDR1 SQVTM and CDR2 ANQGSEA. The CDR3 is 12 residues long. CDR3 region: CSVQGRVYGYTF. CDR3 nucleotide sequence: TGCAGCGTTCAGGGGCGCGTCTATGGCTACACCTTC.

The V gene is TRBV19, the J gene TRBJ1-2, with D possibly matching TRBD1 (5 bases). This CDR3 region has 13 residues. Trimming took 5 bases from V and 3 from J, leaving 10 bases between them. CDR1 is LNHDA and CDR2 is SQIVND in the germline V gene (reference sequence). The CDR3 here is CASSYTGDYGYTF. The CDR3 coding sequence is TGTGCCAGTAGTTATACAGGAGACTATGGCTACACCTTC.

This clone was picked up one time. The chain combines TRBV4-1 with TRBJ2-7, with TRBD2 as a possible D gene (5 bases). Trimming left V 4 bases short and J 6 bases short, with 13 bases between. CDR1 is MGHRA, CDR2 YSYEKL, per germline. The CDR3 covers 13 residues. In DNA, the CDR3 is TGCGCCAGCAGCCCACACCCCGGAGGCGAGCAGTACGTC. This sequence encodes CASSPHPGGEQYV.

The chain recombines TRBV5-1 with TRBJ2-1; 8 bases match TRBD1. The CDR3 covers 13 residues. J lost 9 bases, V lost 3 bases, and 5 bases had no gene match. Germline V gives CDR1 SGHRS, CDR2 YFSETQ. CDR3 sequence: CASSYGQGSEQFF. CDR3 bases: TGCGCCAGCAGCTACGGACAGGGATCTGAGCAGTTCTTC.

V gene TRBV9 combines with J gene TRBJ2-5; maybe TRBD2 (6 bases). The CDR3 runs 14 residues. Germline V CDR1 and CDR2: SGDLS, YYNGEE. Trimming left V 4 bases short and J 4 bases short, with 14 bases between. CDR3 region: CASSPWGDRETQYF. The CDR3 bases are TGTGCCAGCAGCCCCTGGGGGGATAGAGAGACCCAGTACTTC.

The chain couples TRBV5-6 to TRBJ2-3, with 13 bases lining up with TRBD2. The CDR3 consists of 15 residues. Trimming at V came to 6 bases and at J to 3 bases, leaving 4 bases not matched to a gene. Germline V CDR1 and CDR2: SGHDT, YYEEEE. CDR3 amino acids: CASKMGLAGTDTQYF. The CDR3 coding sequence is TGTGCCAGCAAAATGGGACTAGCGGGAACAGATACGCAGTATTTT. The whole variable domain, remainder taken from reference TRBV5-6 and TRBJ2-3, is DAGVTQSPTHLIKTRGQQVTLRCSPKSGHDTVSWYQQALGQGPQFIFQYYEEEERQRGNFPDRFSGHQFPNYSSELNVNALLLGDSALYLCASKMGLAGTDTQYFGPGTRLTVL.

The gene calls are TRBV30 and TRBJ2-3; 11 bases map to TRBD2. The CDR3 contains 16 residues. V shed 4 bases, J shed 4 bases, and the junction held 10 bases outside the gene matches. Germline V CDR1 and CDR2: GTSNPN, SVGIG (reference sequence). DNA of the CDR3: TGTGCCTGGACCCCTGAGGGACTAGCGGAATCAGATACGCAGTATTTT. It encodes CAWTPEGLAESDTQYF.

This clone was found many times. V gene TRBV6-1 combines with J gene TRBJ1-4, with 8 bases identical to TRBD1. The CDR3 extends over 16 amino acids. Germline CDR1 reads MNHNS; CDR2 reads SASEGT. V trimming: 0 bases; J trimming: 7 bases; junction bases outside the gene matches: 7. CDR3 coding DNA: TGTGCCAGCAGTGAAGCGGCAGGGGGCGGAAGTGAAAAACTGTTTTTT. As protein: CASSEAAGGGSEKLFF.

The chain carries TRBV5-4 and TRBJ1-2, with TRBD1 matching over 12 bases. V lost 3 bases, J lost 8 bases, and 8 bases stayed unmatched. Germline CDR1 SGHNT, CDR2 YYREEE (reference sequence). The CDR3 runs to 15 residues. The CDR3 nucleotides are TGTGCCAGCAGCTCGTCTGGGACAGGGGGCCGGGGCTACACCTTC. As protein: CASSSSGTGGRGYTF.

This sequence joins TRBV7-2 and TRBJ1-4; tentatively, D is TRBD1 (6 bases). CDR3 length: 14 residues. V lost 5 bases and J lost 2, with 9 bases in between. Per germline, CDR1 SGHTA and CDR2 FQGNSA. CDR3 amino acids: CASSPGVTNEKLFF. In nucleotides, the CDR3 is TGTGCCAGCAGCCCAGGGGTCACTAATGAAAAACTGTTTTTT.

The V call is TRBV5-4, the J call TRBJ2-1; TRBD2 aligns across 10 bases. V lost 0 bases to trimming and J lost 6 bases; unmatched junction nucleotides: 9. This CDR3 comprises 17 residues. CDR1 SGHNT and CDR2 YYREEE come from the germline V gene (reference sequence). For the CDR3, the DNA is TGTGCCAGCAGCTTGGAAGTGGGAGCGGGAGGGGGCAATGAGCAGTTCTTC. Translation gives CASSLEVGAGGGNEQFF. Combining the CDR3 with reference TRBV5-4 and TRBJ2-1 gives the whole variable domain ETGVTQSPTHLIKTRGQQVTLRCSSQSGHNTVSWYQQALGQGPQFIFQYYREEENGRGNFPPRFSGLQFPNYSSELNVNALELDDSALYLCASSLEVGAGGGNEQFFGPGTRLTVL.

The chain recombines TRBV15 with TRBJ2-5; TRBD1 might be the D (6 bases). Germline CDR1 LNHNV, CDR2 YYDKDF (reference sequence). Between the trimmed V and J ends, which lost 1 base and 2 bases, there was a span of 17 bases. This CDR3 has 17 residues. The CDR3 loop reads CATSRVGGQLTQETQYF. In DNA, the CDR3 is TGTGCCACCAGCAGAGTTGGCGGACAGCTAACTCAAGAGACCCAGTACTTC.

The chain is built from TRBV19 and TRBJ1-2, with D hard to call. The V end was cut by 7 bases, the J end by 8 bases, with 17 bases between. The CDR3 has 13 amino acids. Germline V gene data show CDR1 as LNHDA and CDR2 as SQIVND (reference sequence). This chain's CDR3 is CASTNRETGGYTF. The CDR3 coding sequence is TGTGCCAGTACCAACCGAGAGACTGGGGGCTACACCTTC.

V and J are TRBV27 and TRBJ1-2; 11 nucleotides agree with TRBD1. This CDR3 region has 17 residues. Per germline, CDR1 MNHEY and CDR2 SMNVEV (reference sequence). V lost 5 bases, J lost 3 bases, and 11 bases stayed unmatched. The CDR3 nucleotides read TGTGCCAGCAGTACGGACAGGGGGCGGCTTTATCACTATGGCTACACCTTC. Its protein product is CASSTDRGRLYHYGYTF.

This chain links TRBV7-2 with TRBJ2-3; possibly TRBD2 for D (5 bases). Trimming pared 2 bases from V and 1 base from J, leaving 13 bases between. CDR3 size: 16 residues. CDR1 is SGHTA, CDR2 FQGNSA, per germline. DNA for the CDR3: TGTGCCAGCAGCTTATCGCCAGCGGTCCGCACAGATACGCAGTATTTT. It encodes CASSLSPAVRTDTQYF.

This clone occurred once. This chain links TRBV30 with TRBJ1-2; 8 bases are shared with TRBD1. V lost 0 bases, J lost 4 bases, and 10 bases stayed unmatched. The germline V gene encodes CDR1 GTSNPN and CDR2 SVGIG (reference sequence). CDR3 length equals 16 residues. The CDR3 coding sequence is TGTGCCTGGAGTGTAAACCCCGTACAGGGGGGCTATGGCTACACCTTC. Residues: CAWSVNPVQGGYGYTF.

This clone was detected only a few times. This chain uses TRBV29-1 with TRBJ1-1, with 7 bases matching TRBD1. The CDR3 length is 9 residues. CDR1 SQVTM and CDR2 ANQGSEA come from the germline V gene. J gave up 8 bases and V 6 bases, and 0 bases lay outside the gene matches. CDR3 sequence reads: CSVGQEAFF. CDR3 sequence (DNA): TGCAGCGTGGGACAGGAAGCTTTCTTT. Full variable domain (outside the CDR3, taken from reference TRBV29-1 and TRBJ1-1): SAVISQKPSRDICQRGTSLTIQCQVDSQVTMMFWYRQQPGQSLTLIATANQGSEATYESGFVIDKFPISRPNLTFSTLTVSNMSPEDSSIYLCSVGQEAFFGQGTRLTVV.

V and J are TRBV6-2 or TRBV6-3 and TRBJ2-5; 7 nucleotides match TRBD2. V was pared by 4 bases and J by 5 bases, with 7 bases of the junction left unmatched. This CDR3 has 14 residues. CDR1 and CDR2 from the germline V gene are MNHEY and SVGEGT. For the CDR3, the DNA is TGTGCCAGCAGTTCGGAGCGGGATGGGGAGACCCAGTACTTC. Amino acids: CASSSERDGETQYF.

The chain recombines TRBV5-6 with TRBJ1-5; TRBD1 is a possible D gene (5 bases). Germline V gives CDR1 SGHDT, CDR2 YYEEEE. The length of the CDR3 is 15 residues. V lost 4 bases, J lost 0 bases, and 11 bases lay in between. CDR3 in DNA: TGTGCCAGCAGCCCGGGGGTAGTTAGCAATCAGCCCCAGCATTTT. Residues: CASSPGVVSNQPQHF.

This chain uses TRBV7-9 with TRBJ2-2, with TRBD2 matching 10 bases. V was pared by 4 bases and J by 7 bases, with 3 bases of the junction left unmatched. The CDR3 extends over 14 amino acids. Germline CDR1 is SEHNR and CDR2 is FQNEAQ (reference sequence). The CDR3 reads CASSSASGSGELFF. CDR3 in DNA: TGTGCCAGCAGCTCGGCTAGCGGGAGCGGGGAGCTGTTTTTT.

V gene TRBV5-5 combines with J gene TRBJ2-1; 10 bases line up with TRBD2. This CDR3 spans 19 amino acids. In germline, CDR1 is SGHKS, CDR2 YYEKEE (reference sequence). Trimming cost V 4 bases and J 1 base; bases outside gene matches: 14. The CDR3 sequence is CASSAPGSGRALSYNEQFF. The CDR3 bases are TGTGCCAGCAGCGCACCTGGGAGCGGGAGGGCGTTGTCCTACAATGAGCAGTTCTTC.